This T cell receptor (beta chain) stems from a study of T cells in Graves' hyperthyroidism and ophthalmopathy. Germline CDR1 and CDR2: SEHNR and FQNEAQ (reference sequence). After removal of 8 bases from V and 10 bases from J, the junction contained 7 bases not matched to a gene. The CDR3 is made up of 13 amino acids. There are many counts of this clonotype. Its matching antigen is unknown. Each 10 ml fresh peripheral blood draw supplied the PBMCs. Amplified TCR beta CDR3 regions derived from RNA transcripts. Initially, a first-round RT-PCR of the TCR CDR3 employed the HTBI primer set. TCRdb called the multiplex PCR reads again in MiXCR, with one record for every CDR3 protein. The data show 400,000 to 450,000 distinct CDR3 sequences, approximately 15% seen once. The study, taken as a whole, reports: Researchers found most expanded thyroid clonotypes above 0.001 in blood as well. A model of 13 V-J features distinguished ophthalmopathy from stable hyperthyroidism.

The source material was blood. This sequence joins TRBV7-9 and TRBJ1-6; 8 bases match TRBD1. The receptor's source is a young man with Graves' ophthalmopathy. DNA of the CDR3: TGTGCCAGCGGAGGACAGGGAGGGTCACCCCTCCACTTT. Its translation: CASGGQGGSPLHF.